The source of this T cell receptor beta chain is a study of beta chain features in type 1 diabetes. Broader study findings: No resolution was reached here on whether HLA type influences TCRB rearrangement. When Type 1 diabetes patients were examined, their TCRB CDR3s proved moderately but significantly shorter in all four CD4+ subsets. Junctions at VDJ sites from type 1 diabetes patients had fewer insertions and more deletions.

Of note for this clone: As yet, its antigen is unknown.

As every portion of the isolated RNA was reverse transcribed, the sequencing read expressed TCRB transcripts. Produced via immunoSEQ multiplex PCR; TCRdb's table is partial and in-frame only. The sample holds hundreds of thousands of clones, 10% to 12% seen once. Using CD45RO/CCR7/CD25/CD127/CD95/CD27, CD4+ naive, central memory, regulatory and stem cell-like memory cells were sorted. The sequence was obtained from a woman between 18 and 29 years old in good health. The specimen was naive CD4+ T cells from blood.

CDR3 sequence (DNA): TGCAGCCCCCGTGGACCTCAGAAAACGGCCTGGAACTGGGGTAACTCCTACGAGCAGTACTTC. Translating it yields CSPRGPQKTAWNWGNSYEQYF. The J gene is TRBJ2-7, the V gene TRBV29-1; D unclear. Germline lookup yields CDR1 SQVTM and CDR2 ANQGSEA. The length of the CDR3 is 21 residues. V lost 8 bases to trimming and J lost 0 bases, with 38 bases between them.